The sequence of this T cell receptor beta chain was determined in a study of CD8 T cells in ankylosing spondylitis. By quantitative 5'-RACE with molecular barcodes, the TCR beta libraries were made. TCRdb ran MiXCR on the 5' RACE reads and lists one entry per CDR3 protein. Found here are 200,000 to 300,000 distinct CDR3 sequences, about 24% of them singletons; the top ten hold 0.6% to 0.75%. General observations from the study: Ankylosing spondylitis blood appeared to carry a characteristic TCR beta motif of several highly homologous variants. Reportedly, disease-linked clones are significantly enriched in ankylosing spondylitis patients' matched synovial fluid.

V was trimmed by 3 bases and J by 4 bases, leaving 12 bases between them. Germline CDR1 and CDR2: DFQATT and SNEGSKA (reference sequence). The CDR3 consists of 13 residues. This clonotype was detected many times. Its cognate antigen is unknown. The material sequenced was blood, either unsorted or a sorted T cell fraction (not recorded which). The chain combines TRBV20-1 with TRBJ1-2; D may be TRBD1 (5 bases). The clonotype was recovered from a male donor with ankylosing spondylitis or in good health (not recorded which). The CDR3 loop is CSASQSGSYGYTF. The CDR3, as DNA: TGCAGTGCTAGCCAATCAGGGAGCTATGGCTACACCTTC.